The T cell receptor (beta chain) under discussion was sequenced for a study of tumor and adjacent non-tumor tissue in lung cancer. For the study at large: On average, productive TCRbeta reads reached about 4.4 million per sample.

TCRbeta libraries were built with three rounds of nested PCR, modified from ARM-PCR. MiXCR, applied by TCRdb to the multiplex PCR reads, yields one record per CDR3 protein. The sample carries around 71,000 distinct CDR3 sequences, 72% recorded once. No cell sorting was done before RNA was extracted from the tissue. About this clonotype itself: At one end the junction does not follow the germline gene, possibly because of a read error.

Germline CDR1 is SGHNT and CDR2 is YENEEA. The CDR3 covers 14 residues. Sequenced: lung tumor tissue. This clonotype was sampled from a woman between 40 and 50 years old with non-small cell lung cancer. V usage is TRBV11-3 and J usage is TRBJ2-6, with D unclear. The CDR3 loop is CASSSGDGVNILTF. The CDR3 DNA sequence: TGTGCCAGCAGCTCTGGGGATGGGGTCAACATCCTGACCTTC.